This paragraph reports one T cell receptor (beta chain). Its antigen is unidentified. The data derive from a study of T cell repertoires in cytomegalovirus infection. The wider study: In the study, CMV epitopes included recently identified HLA-C-restricted and well-studied HLA-B-restricted ones. Matching HLA type, along with CMV infection, was indicated by public TCR beta signatures.

MiXCR was run by TCRdb on the reads, yielding one entry per CDR3 protein. The sample includes hundreds of thousands of distinct CDR3 sequences, roughly 46% of them seen just once. The study, taken as a whole, reports: Ex vivo responses were dominated by HLA-C-restricted CMV-specific TCR beta clonotypes.

CDR1 SGHNT and CDR2 YENEEA come from the germline V gene. Trimming cost V 5 bases and J 6 bases, with 31 bases left between them. The CDR3 contains 20 residues. The V call is TRBV11-3, the J call TRBJ2-2, with D tentatively TRBD2 (6 bases). The TCR comes from a human donor in good health (CMV status not recorded). Some clones in this sample may be carry-over from other donors' samples. Sequenced here: cultured PBMCs, sampled from culture after CMV antigen stimulation. Here the CDR3 reads CASSHPGRASADNSSGELFF. CDR3 DNA sequence: TGTGCCAGCAGCCATCCGGGGCGTGCTAGCGCCGATAATAGTTCCGGGGAGCTGTTTTTT.